A selection of T cell receptor beta chains follows, all from one sample in a study of blood T cell repertoires in COVID-19. Profiling relied on immunoSEQ multiplex PCR, and the TCRdb table lists in-frame clones only, not all of them. In the table there are roughly 250,000 clones, 70% to 90% of which are singletons. The sequenced material came from peripheral blood. These receptors all stem from a middle-aged woman who had recovered from COVID-19. Each CDR3 is given with its conserved first and last residue. A D gene is named only where the DNA matches it firmly. Size is omitted from some rows. Given values are once, few, many or a class for expanded clones.

cdr3_aa	cdr3_nt	cdr3_length	d_call	clone_size	j_call	v_call
CASSLEGSSSYEQYF	TGCGCCAGCAGCTTGGAGGGGTCTAGCTCCTACGAGCAGTACTTC	15	NA	NA	TRBJ2-7	TRBV5-1
CASGLDSLNTEAFF	TGTGCTAGTGGTTTGGACAGTTTGAACACTGAAGCTTTCTTT	14	NA	NA	TRBJ1-1	TRBV12-5
CASTLRGDTTDTQYF	TGTGCCAGCACCCTCCGGGGAGACACAACAGATACGCAGTATTTT	15	NA	NA	TRBJ2-3	TRBV5-5
CASSLADRYEQYF	TGTGCCAGCAGCTTAGCGGACAGATACGAGCAGTACTTC	13	NA	NA	TRBJ2-7	TRBV7-9
CASESMGTEETQYF	TGTGCCAGCGAATCGATGGGGACAGAGGAGACCCAGTACTTC	14	TRBD1	NA	TRBJ2-5	TRBV2
CAWSPGERYEQYF	TGTGCCTGGAGTCCCGGGGAACGTTACGAGCAGTACTTC	13	NA	NA	TRBJ2-7	TRBV30
CASSLTGDNQPQHF	TGTGCCAGCAGCTTGACAGGGGACAATCAGCCCCAGCATTTT	14	TRBD1	NA	TRBJ1-5	TRBV7-2
CASSHGDRSIATDTQYF	TGTGCCAGCAGCCACGGGGACAGATCAATAGCAACAGATACGCAGTATTTT	17	TRBD1	NA	TRBJ2-3	TRBV5-5
CASSLASGTGFNYGYTF	TGTGCCAGCAGCTTAGCTTCCGGGACAGGTTTTAACTATGGCTACACCTTC	17	TRBD1	NA	TRBJ1-2	TRBV7-8
CASSSGTFQETQYF	TGCGCCAGCAGCAGTGGGACTTTTCAAGAGACCCAGTACTTC	14	NA	NA	TRBJ2-5	TRBV5-1
CASSLGQGNSPLHF	TGTGCCAGCAGCCTCGGACAGGGGAATTCACCCCTCCACTTT	14	TRBD1	NA	TRBJ1-6	TRBV14
CASSLDPRLASGVQETQYF	TGTGCCAGCAGCTTAGATCCAAGATTGGCTAGCGGGGTCCAAGAGACCCAGTACTTC	19	TRBD2	NA	TRBJ2-5	TRBV11-2
CSVRMNGNRNYGYTF	TGCAGCGTCCGCATGAACGGGAACCGAAACTATGGCTACACCTTC	15	NA	NA	TRBJ1-2	TRBV29-1
CASSFSGTGGWDTQYF	TGTGCCAGCAGTTTTTCCGGGACAGGGGGTTGGGATACGCAGTATTTT	16	TRBD1	once	TRBJ2-3	TRBV28
CAWSLTGGETQYF	TGTGCCTGGAGCCTCACAGGGGGAGAGACCCAGTACTTC	13	TRBD1	NA	TRBJ2-5	TRBV30
CASSQRLAGTDTQYF	TGTGCCAGCAGCCAAAGGCTAGCGGGCACAGATACGCAGTATTTT	15	TRBD2	NA	TRBJ2-3	TRBV4-2
CASRLGGGTGELFF	TGCGCCAGCCGGCTTGGGGGAGGAACCGGGGAGCTGTTTTTT	14	NA	NA	TRBJ2-2	TRBV4-1
CASSPSPGGPQHF	TGTGCCAGCAGCCCCAGCCCGGGGGGGCCCCAGCATTTT	13	NA	few	TRBJ1-5	TRBV7-3
CASSRGLNTGELFF	TGTGCCAGCAGTCGGGGGTTAAACACCGGGGAGCTGTTTTTT	14	NA	NA	TRBJ2-2	TRBV6-5
CASSQAGGNYGYTF	TGTGCCAGCAGCCAAGCTGGCGGAAACTATGGCTACACCTTC	14	NA	NA	TRBJ1-2	TRBV3-1/TRBV3-2
CASSPRDRGSNEQYF	TGTGCCAGCAGTCCCCGGGACAGGGGTAGTAACGAGCAGTACTTC	15	TRBD1	NA	TRBJ2-7	TRBV28
CASSGAGTGTNQPQHF	TGTGCCAGCAGTGGCGCCGGGACAGGGACCAATCAGCCCCAGCATTTT	16	TRBD1	NA	TRBJ1-5	TRBV6-2/TRBV6-3
CASSVGGTGDYEQYF	TGTGCCAGCAGCGTAGGGGGGACAGGTGATTACGAGCAGTACTTC	15	TRBD1	NA	TRBJ2-7	TRBV9
CASSLSGSGGGSDTQYF	TGTGCCAGCAGCTTATCGGGGAGCGGGGGAGGATCAGATACGCAGTATTTT	17	TRBD2	NA	TRBJ2-3	TRBV7-3
CASSQDQGTPYNEQFF	TGTGCCAGCAGCCAAGATCAGGGTACCCCCTACAATGAGCAGTTCTTC	16	NA	NA	TRBJ2-1	TRBV14
CASSEATGQGAKNIQYF	TGTGCCAGCAGTGAAGCTACTGGACAGGGTGCCAAAAACATTCAGTACTTC	17	TRBD1	NA	TRBJ2-4	TRBV6-1
CASSDNPGEIYEQYF	TGTGCCAGCAGTGATAATCCAGGGGAAATCTACGAGCAGTACTTC	15	NA	NA	TRBJ2-7	TRBV2
CASSLNTGGSSYNEQFF	TGTGCCAGCAGTTTAAATACAGGGGGTAGCTCCTACAATGAGCAGTTCTTC	17	TRBD1	NA	TRBJ2-1	TRBV27
CASRLPGAINYGYTF	TGTGCCAGTAGACTACCAGGGGCTATCAACTATGGCTACACCTTC	15	NA	NA	TRBJ1-2	TRBV19
CASRDTGVDTQYF	TGTGCCAGCAGGGATACGGGGGTGGATACGCAGTATTTT	13	NA	NA	TRBJ2-3	TRBV7-3
CASSRRQAMQETQYF	TGTGCCAGCAGCCGTCGACAGGCCATGCAAGAGACCCAGTACTTC	15	NA	NA	TRBJ2-5	TRBV3-1/TRBV3-2
CASSQGLVEYEQYF	TGCGCCAGCAGCCAAGGACTAGTGGAATACGAGCAGTACTTC	14	NA	few	TRBJ2-7	TRBV4-1
CASSRVVGGGGYGYTF	TGCGCCAGCAGCCGCGTGGTAGGGGGTGGTGGCTATGGCTACACCTTC	16	NA	NA	TRBJ1-2	TRBV5-1
CASSIGGRGNEKLFF	TGTGCCAGTAGTATAGGCGGGCGTGGTAATGAAAAACTGTTTTTT	15	NA	NA	TRBJ1-4	TRBV19
CASSVGDGEAEQFF	TGTGCCAGCAGCGTTGGGGACGGGGAGGCTGAGCAGTTCTTC	14	NA	NA	TRBJ2-1	TRBV7-3
CASGLAYSDTQYF	TGTGCTAGTGGTTTGGCCTACTCGGATACGCAGTATTTT	13	NA	few	TRBJ2-3	TRBV12-5
CASSPGTGSYEQYF	TGTGCCAGCAGCCCCGGGACAGGGAGCTACGAGCAGTACTTC	14	TRBD1	NA	TRBJ2-7	TRBV9
CASSIYRGGQETQYF	TGTGCCAGCAGCATCTACAGGGGTGGGCAAGAGACCCAGTACTTC	15	TRBD1	NA	TRBJ2-5	TRBV7-2
CASSIVVRGHEAFF	TGTGCCAGTAGTATAGTAGTCAGGGGGCATGAAGCTTTCTTT	14	TRBD1	NA	TRBJ1-1	TRBV19
CASSSAPERSRYGYTF	TGTGCCAGCAGCTCGGCCCCTGAGAGGTCAAGGTATGGCTACACCTTC	16	NA	NA	TRBJ1-2	TRBV7-2
CASSQTGTVSSPLHF	TGTGCCAGCAGCCAAACCGGGACAGTCTCTTCACCCCTCCACTTT	15	TRBD1	NA	TRBJ1-6	TRBV5-6
CASSMGLAGSYEQYF	TGTGCCAGCAGCATGGGACTAGCGGGTTCCTACGAGCAGTACTTC	15	TRBD2	NA	TRBJ2-7	TRBV9
CASSLPGTGVSTDTQYF	TGTGCCAGTAGTTTGCCCGGGACAGGGGTTAGCACAGATACGCAGTATTTT	17	TRBD1	NA	TRBJ2-3	TRBV19
CASTQSRGGEQFF	TGTGCCAGCACCCAATCCCGGGGGGGGGAGCAGTTCTTC	13	TRBD2	once	TRBJ2-1	TRBV12-3/TRBV12-4
CASSQGWASKNYGYTF	TGTGCCAGCAGCCAAGGGTGGGCCTCAAAAAACTATGGCTACACCTTC	16	NA	NA	TRBJ1-2	TRBV14
CASSAMTGGVGDTQYF	TGTGCCAGCAGCGCCATGACAGGGGGCGTTGGAGATACGCAGTATTTT	16	TRBD1	NA	TRBJ2-3	TRBV9
CASSLTGTGGYSSGANVLTF	TGCGCCAGCAGCTTGACCGGGACAGGGGGCTATTCCTCTGGGGCCAACGTCCTGACTTTC	20	TRBD1	NA	TRBJ2-6	TRBV5-1
CASSSEGGSYEQYF	TGCGCCAGCAGCTCAGAGGGTGGTTCATACGAGCAGTACTTC	14	NA	once	TRBJ2-7	TRBV5-1
CASSVPGQTNEQYF	TGTGCCAGCAGCGTGCCGGGACAGACCAACGAGCAGTACTTC	14	TRBD1	NA	TRBJ2-7	TRBV9
CASSIEEVNYGYTF	TGTGCCAGTAGTATAGAAGAGGTGAACTATGGCTACACCTTC	14	NA	once	TRBJ1-2	TRBV19
CASSPGQGRAEAFF	TGTGCCAGCAGCCCAGGACAGGGACGGGCTGAAGCTTTCTTT	14	TRBD1	NA	TRBJ1-1	TRBV5-4
CASAPGAFF	TGTGCCAGCGCCCCGGGAGCTTTCTTT	9	NA	once	TRBJ1-1	TRBV28
CAWSSGSSYNSPLHF	TGTGCCTGGAGTTCGGGGAGCTCCTATAATTCACCCCTCCACTTT	15	NA	NA	TRBJ1-6	TRBV30